Listed below are T cell receptor beta chains from one sample, sequenced in a study of blood T cell repertoires in COVID-19. Repertoires were generated with immunoSEQ multiplex PCR, while TCRdb's copy carries only in-frame clones and drops some. This sample has some 270,000 clones; roughly 85% occur once, and the top ten carry over 7.5%. The sequenced sample consisted of PBMCs or T cells enriched from blood (not recorded which). The receptors shown here come from a woman aged 45-59 years with acute COVID-19. Both conserved end residues are part of each CDR3. D genes are given only for firm matches. For some rows the clone size is stated as once, few or many, or as a class when expanded; others skip it.

-	TRBV3-1/TRBV3-2	-	TRBJ2-2	TGTGCCAGCAGACCGAGGGCAGAGACCGGGGAGCTGTTTTTT	CASRPRAETGELFF
TRBD1	TRBV15	once	TRBJ1-2	TGTGCCACCAGCAGAGATCATAGTGGACAGGGGGCCGGCTACACCTTC	CATSRDHSGQGAGYTF
-	TRBV7-2	few	TRBJ2-7	TGTGCCAGCAAAGGGGTCTCCTACGAGCAGTACTTC	CASKGVSYEQYF
-	TRBV20-1	once	TRBJ2-1	TGCAGTGCTAGTAGCGGTACCGGACAGTCCTCCTACAATGAGCAGTTCTTC	CSASSGTGQSSYNEQFF
TRBD2	TRBV4-1	-	TRBJ2-3	TGCGCCAGCAGACCCCTGACTAGCGGGGGAAGGGATACGCAGTATTTT	CASRPLTSGGRDTQYF
TRBD1	TRBV7-9	few	TRBJ1-4	TGTGCCAGCAGCTTAGTCTCCTTGACAGGGCCCAATGAAAAACTGTTTTTT	CASSLVSLTGPNEKLFF
-	TRBV4-1	-	TRBJ1-5	TGCGCCAGCAGCCAAGATCGAGGCCTTAGCAATCAGCCCCAGCATTTT	CASSQDRGLSNQPQHF
TRBD2	TRBV5-1	few	TRBJ2-3	TGCGCCAGCAGCTCCCTAAATAGCGGGGGACGTACAGATACGCAGTATTTT	CASSSLNSGGRTDTQYF
TRBD1	TRBV19	-	TRBJ1-6	TGTGCCAGTAGTCTCAGGGAGGACAGGGCCGATTCACCCCTCCACTTT	CASSLREDRADSPLHF
-	TRBV5-5	-	TRBJ1-5	TGTGCCAGCAGCTTGTCCCCAGATAGCAATCAGCCCCAGCATTTT	CASSLSPDSNQPQHF
-	TRBV9	-	TRBJ2-5	TGTGCCAGCAGTCCTAGAGGGTCCCAACAAGAGACCCAGTACTTC	CASSPRGSQQETQYF
-	TRBV30	-	TRBJ1-6	TGTGCCTGGAGTCGGGGGGGGTGGGAAAGTTCACCCCTCCACTTT	CAWSRGGWESSPLHF
-	TRBV3-1/TRBV3-2	-	TRBJ2-1	TGTGCCAGCAGCCCCCGAGAGGGTAGCGCGCAGTTCTTC	CASSPREGSAQFF
-	TRBV7-6	-	TRBJ2-2	TGTGCCAGCAGCCTACGACAGAGCTACCTCACCGGGGAGCTGTTTTTT	CASSLRQSYLTGELFF
-	TRBV10-3	-	TRBJ1-6	TGTGCCATCAGTGGGGACTACAATTCACCCCTCCACTTT	CAISGDYNSPLHF